Listed below are T cell receptor beta chains from one sample, sequenced in a study of cytomegalovirus exposure and HLA in healthy donors. TCRdb's table, derived via immunoSEQ multiplex PCR, lists solely in-frame clones and lacks some. The sample shows some 180,000 clones, roughly four fifths of them seen only once. Sequencing was done on a sample of PBMCs. The receptors stem from a man aged 25 to 45 in good health and CMV-seronegative. The CDR3 runs from the conserved cysteine through the conserved F or W. A D gene is named only where the DNA matches it firmly. Size is stated for part of the rows, as once, few or many counts, or as a class when the clone is expanded.

V,J,size,D,CDR3,DNA
TRBV28,TRBJ1-5,NA,TRBD1,CASSSRDRRGNQPQHF,TGTGCCAGCAGTTCCCGGGACAGGCGAGGAAATCAGCCCCAGCATTTT
TRBV28,TRBJ1-1,NA,NA,CASSYPMRANTEAFF,TGTGCCAGCAGTTACCCGATGAGAGCCAACACTGAAGCTTTCTTT
TRBV11-3,TRBJ1-5,NA,TRBD1,CASSLWVDRADQPQHF,TGTGCCAGCAGCTTATGGGTGGACAGGGCCGATCAGCCCCAGCATTTT
TRBV9,TRBJ1-1,NA,TRBD1,CASSVGAGGHTEAFF,TGTGCCAGCAGCGTAGGAGCAGGGGGCCACACTGAAGCTTTCTTT
TRBV5-1,TRBJ2-7,NA,TRBD1,CASSLEAGGAYEQYF,TGCGCCAGCAGCTTGGAGGCAGGGGGCGCATACGAGCAGTACTTC
TRBV10-2,TRBJ2-7,once,NA,CATSDRTVGVNSYEQYF,TGCGCCACCTCGGACCGGACTGTTGGGGTGAATTCCTACGAGCAGTACTTC
TRBV4-1,TRBJ2-7,NA,NA,CASSQDLRLAYEQYF,TGCGCCAGCAGCCAAGACCTAAGACTAGCCTACGAGCAGTACTTC
TRBV28,TRBJ1-1,once,NA,CASSLKSGEAFF,TGTGCCAGCAGTTTAAAGTCCGGGGAAGCTTTCTTT
TRBV7-9,TRBJ2-1,NA,TRBD2,CASSLVQAGVGNEQFF,TGTGCCAGCAGCTTAGTCCAAGCGGGAGTGGGAAATGAGCAGTTCTTC
TRBV11-2,TRBJ1-1,NA,TRBD1,CASSLQDRGTEAFF,TGTGCCAGCAGCCTCCAGGACAGGGGGACTGAAGCTTTCTTT
TRBV5-5,TRBJ1-1,NA,NA,CASSPGVVNTEAFF,TGTGCCAGCAGCCCCGGGGTGGTGAACACTGAAGCTTTCTTT
TRBV27,TRBJ1-1,NA,TRBD1,CASSLSGQGSTEAFF,TGTGCCAGCAGTTTATCAGGACAGGGCTCCACTGAAGCTTTCTTT
TRBV30,TRBJ2-3,once,TRBD2,CAWSPSGSSTDTQYF,TGTGCCTGGAGCCCTAGCGGGAGTAGCACAGATACGCAGTATTTT
TRBV18,TRBJ1-4,few,NA,CASSKQDRFATNEKLFF,TGTGCCAGCTCTAAACAGGACAGATTTGCAACTAATGAAAAACTGTTTTTT
TRBV11-2,TRBJ2-1,once,NA,CASSLGLANTYNEQFF,TGTGCCAGCAGCTTAGGTCTAGCCAATACCTACAATGAGCAGTTCTTC
TRBV6-5,TRBJ2-1,NA,NA,CASRAGYNEQFF,TGTGCCAGCAGGGCAGGGTACAATGAGCAGTTCTTC
TRBV30,TRBJ2-1,once,TRBD2,CAWSRGLAGVSNEQFF,TGTGCCTGGAGCCGAGGCCTAGCGGGAGTCTCCAATGAGCAGTTCTTC
TRBV28,TRBJ2-7,NA,TRBD1,CASRDRVGYEQYF,TGTGCCAGCAGAGACAGGGTTGGGTACGAGCAGTACTTC
TRBV5-1,TRBJ1-2,NA,NA,CASSSPGLRGYTF,TGCGCCAGCAGCTCTCCGGGACTAAGGGGCTACACCTTC
TRBV6-6,TRBJ2-7,few,NA,CASRPVQGGEQYF,TGTGCCAGCAGACCCGTCCAGGGAGGTGAGCAGTACTTC
TRBV30,TRBJ2-2,NA,TRBD2,CAWSVGLAGDVGRGELFF,TGTGCCTGGAGTGTGGGACTAGCGGGAGACGTTGGGCGGGGGGAGCTGTTTTTT
TRBV6-1,TRBJ1-6,NA,NA,CASSEYRDSPLHF,TGTGCCAGCAGTGAATACCGGGATTCACCCCTCCACTTT
TRBV28,TRBJ2-7,NA,NA,CASSSSGGSSWEQYF,TGTGCCAGCAGTTCCTCAGGGGGGAGCTCCTGGGAGCAGTACTTC
TRBV7-6,TRBJ2-7,NA,TRBD1,CASSSRQGDEQYF,TGTGCCAGCAGCTCAAGACAGGGTGACGAGCAGTACTTC
TRBV19,TRBJ1-1,few,NA,CASRRQGSSNTEAFF,TGTGCCAGTCGAAGACAAGGAAGTAGTAACACTGAAGCTTTCTTT
TRBV28,TRBJ2-3,NA,NA,CASSFLYTQYF,TGTGCCAGCAGTTTCTTATATACGCAGTATTTT
TRBV29-1,TRBJ2-3,NA,NA,CSVDETGLADTQYF,TGCAGCGTTGATGAGACGGGACTTGCGGATACGCAGTATTTT
TRBV11-2,TRBJ2-1,NA,TRBD2,CASSAGGKEQFF,TGTGCCAGCAGCGCGGGGGGTAAGGAGCAGTTCTTC
TRBV30,TRBJ1-1,NA,NA,CASHLYSMNTEAFF,TGTGCCTCGCACCTCTACAGCATGAACACTGAAGCTTTCTTT
TRBV11-2,TRBJ2-5,NA,NA,CASSSKPGTGDQYF,TGTGCCAGCAGCTCAAAGCCTGGGACGGGGGACCAGTACTTC
TRBV5-1,TRBJ2-1,few,TRBD1,CASSSGTGHVNEQFF,TGCGCCAGCAGCTCGGGGACAGGACACGTCAATGAGCAGTTCTTC
TRBV7-6,TRBJ2-1,few,TRBD2,CASSLDISGSGLFQFF,TGTGCCAGCAGCTTAGATATTAGCGGGAGTGGTTTGTTTCAGTTCTTC
TRBV7-3,TRBJ2-5,NA,TRBD1,CASSRGQQETQYF,TGTGCCAGCAGCAGGGGACAGCAAGAGACCCAGTACTTC
TRBV9,TRBJ2-5,NA,NA,CASSTRGSQYF,TGTGCCAGCAGCACTAGGGGGTCCCAGTACTTC
TRBV29-1,TRBJ2-1,NA,NA,CSLVGGSYNEQFF,TGCAGCCTTGTGGGGGGCTCCTACAATGAGCAGTTCTTC
TRBV27,TRBJ1-1,NA,TRBD1,CASSLDRVRTEAFF,TGTGCCAGCAGTCTGGACAGGGTGAGAACTGAAGCTTTCTTT
TRBV15,TRBJ2-7,NA,NA,CATSRGIPTDSYEQYF,TGTGCCACCAGCAGAGGAATCCCCACAGACTCCTACGAGCAGTACTTC
TRBV5-1,TRBJ2-1,once,TRBD2,CASSLELAEYNEQFF,TGCGCCAGCAGCTTGGAACTAGCGGAGTACAATGAGCAGTTCTTC
TRBV29-1,TRBJ2-7,NA,NA,CSAIDSFGYEQYF,TGCAGCGCTATAGACAGTTTCGGTTACGAGCAGTACTTC
TRBV5-4,TRBJ2-5,NA,TRBD2,CASSKTSGQETQYF,TGTGCCAGCAGCAAGACTAGCGGGCAAGAGACCCAGTACTTC
TRBV27,TRBJ1-5,NA,TRBD1,CASRAGGNNQPQHF,TGTGCCAGCCGCGCAGGGGGGAACAATCAGCCCCAGCATTTT
TRBV5-4,TRBJ2-2,once,TRBD2,CASSLSRLAGGGGELFF,TGTGCCAGCAGCTTGTCCAGACTAGCGGGAGGTGGCGGGGAGCTGTTTTTT
TRBV5-4,TRBJ2-7,NA,TRBD2,CASSLDGGRVGSYEQYF,TGTGCCAGCAGCTTGGATGGTGGGAGGGTGGGGTCCTACGAGCAGTACTTC
TRBV6-1,TRBJ1-1,NA,NA,CASSEWAETEAFF,TGTGCCAGCAGTGAATGGGCAGAAACTGAAGCTTTCTTT
TRBV6-5,TRBJ2-1,NA,NA,CASSRGGGDSEQFF,TGTGCCAGCAGCAGGGGAGGTGGGGACAGTGAGCAGTTCTTC
TRBV6-5,TRBJ2-1,NA,NA,CASATGYNEQFF,TGTGCCAGCGCGACAGGCTACAATGAGCAGTTCTTC
TRBV7-9,TRBJ2-7,NA,TRBD1,CASSLTGLDEQYF,TGTGCCAGCAGCCTGACAGGGTTGGACGAGCAGTACTTC
TRBV11-2,TRBJ1-1,once,NA,CASSPGMGRGSF,TGTGCCAGCAGCCCCGGGATGGGCAGGGGATCTTTT
TRBV28,TRBJ1-1,NA,TRBD1,CASSFRGRGTEAFF,TGTGCCAGCAGTTTTAGGGGGCGGGGCACTGAAGCTTTCTTT
TRBV27,TRBJ2-7,NA,NA,CASSPEGWYYEQYF,TGTGCCAGCAGTCCCGAGGGATGGTACTACGAGCAGTACTTC
TRBV5-1,TRBJ2-1,NA,NA,CASSGRVAPPRNEQFF,TGCGCCAGCAGCGGGCGGGTAGCCCCCCCCCGTAATGAGCAGTTCTTC
TRBV18,TRBJ1-4,NA,NA,CASSSYRAINEKLFF,TGTGCCAGCTCATCTTACAGGGCTATAAATGAAAAACTGTTTTTT
TRBV23-1,TRBJ2-7,few,NA,CAVGTLSYEQYF,TGCGCTGTTGGGACACTATCCTACGAGCAGTACTTC
TRBV9,TRBJ1-2,NA,NA,CASSVEAGGYTF,TGTGCCAGCAGCGTAGAGGCGGGGGGCTACACCTTC
TRBV27,TRBJ2-7,NA,TRBD2,CASSFKGLSYEQYF,TGTGCCAGCAGTTTTAAGGGACTAAGCTACGAGCAGTACTTC